The T cell receptor beta chain under discussion was sequenced for a study of blood T cell repertoires in COVID-19. The germline gives CDR1 SGHDN, CDR2 FVKESK. Trimming removed 1 base from V and 6 bases from J, with 9 bases in between. The CDR3 has 14 residues. Assay used: immunoSEQ multiplex PCR; TCRdb lists only in-frame clones, some missing. The data hold hundreds of thousands of clones, with about 90% observed a single time. The V gene is TRBV14, the J gene TRBJ1-4, with D unresolved. The specimen sequenced was PBMCs or T cells enriched from blood (not recorded which). The clonotype comes from a woman in her twenties or thirties who had recovered from COVID-19. This CDR3 reads CASSQGWGDEKLFF. CDR3 sequence (DNA): TGTGCCAGCAGCCAAGGTTGGGGAGATGAAAAACTGTTTTTT.